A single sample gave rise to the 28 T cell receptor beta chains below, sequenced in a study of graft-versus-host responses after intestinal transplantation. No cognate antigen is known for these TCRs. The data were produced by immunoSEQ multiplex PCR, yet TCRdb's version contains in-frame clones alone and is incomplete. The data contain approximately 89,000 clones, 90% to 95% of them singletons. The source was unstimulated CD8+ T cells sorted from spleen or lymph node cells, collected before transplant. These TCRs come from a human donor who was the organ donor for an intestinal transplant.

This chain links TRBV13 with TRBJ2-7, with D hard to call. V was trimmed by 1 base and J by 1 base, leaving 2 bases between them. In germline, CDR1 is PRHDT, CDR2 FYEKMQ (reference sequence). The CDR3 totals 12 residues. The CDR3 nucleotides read TGTGCCAGCAGCTTAGCATCCTACGAGCAGTACTTC. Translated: CASSLASYEQYF.

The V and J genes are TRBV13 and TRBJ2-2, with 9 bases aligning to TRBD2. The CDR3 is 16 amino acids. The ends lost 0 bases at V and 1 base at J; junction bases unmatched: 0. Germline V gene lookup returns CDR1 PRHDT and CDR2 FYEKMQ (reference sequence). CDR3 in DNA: TGTGCCAGCAGCTTAGGGACTAGCGGGAACACCGGGGAGCTGTTTTTT. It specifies CASSLGTSGNTGELFF.

The CDR3 sequence is CASSYSGGATGELFF. The CDR3 bases are TGTGCCAGCAGTTACAGCGGGGGGGCCACCGGGGAGCTGTTTTTT. The rearrangement links TRBV27 to TRBJ2-2, with 10 bases identical to TRBD2. Trimming took 4 bases from V and 4 from J; bases not matched to a gene: 3. Germline loops: CDR1 MNHEY, CDR2 SMNVEV (reference sequence). The CDR3 contains 15 residues.

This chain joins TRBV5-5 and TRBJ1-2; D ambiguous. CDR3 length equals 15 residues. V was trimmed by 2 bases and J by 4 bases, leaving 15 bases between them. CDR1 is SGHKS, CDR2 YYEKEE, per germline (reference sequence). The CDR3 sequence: CASSLTRAAGYGYTF. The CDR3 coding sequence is TGTGCCAGCAGCTTAACACGAGCCGCGGGCTATGGCTACACCTTC.

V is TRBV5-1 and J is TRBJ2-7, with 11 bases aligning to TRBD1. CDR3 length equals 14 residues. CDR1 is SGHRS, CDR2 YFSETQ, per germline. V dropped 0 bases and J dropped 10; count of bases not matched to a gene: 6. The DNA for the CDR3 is TGCGCCAGCAGCTTGGGTTGGACAGGGGGCCTTCAGTACTTC. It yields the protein CASSLGWTGGLQYF.

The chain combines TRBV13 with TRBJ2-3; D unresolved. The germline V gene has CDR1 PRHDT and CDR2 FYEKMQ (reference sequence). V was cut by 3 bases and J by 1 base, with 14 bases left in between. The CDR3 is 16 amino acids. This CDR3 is CASSLGSERRTDTQYF. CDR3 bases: TGTGCCAGCAGCTTGGGTTCGGAGAGACGCACAGATACGCAGTATTTT.

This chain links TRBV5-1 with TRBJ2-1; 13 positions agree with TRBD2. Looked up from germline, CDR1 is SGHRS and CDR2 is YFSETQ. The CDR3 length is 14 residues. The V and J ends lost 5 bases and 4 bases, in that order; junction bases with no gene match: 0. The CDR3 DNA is TGCGCCAGCAGGGGACTAGCGGGGTACAATGAGCAGTTCTTC. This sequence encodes CASRGLAGYNEQFF.

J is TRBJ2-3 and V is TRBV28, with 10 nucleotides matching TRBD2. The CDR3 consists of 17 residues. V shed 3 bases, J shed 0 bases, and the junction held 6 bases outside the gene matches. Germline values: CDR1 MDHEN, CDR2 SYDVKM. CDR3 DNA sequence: TGTGCCAGCAGTTTTTGGTTGACTAGCGGGAGCACAGATACGCAGTATTTT. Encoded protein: CASSFWLTSGSTDTQYF.

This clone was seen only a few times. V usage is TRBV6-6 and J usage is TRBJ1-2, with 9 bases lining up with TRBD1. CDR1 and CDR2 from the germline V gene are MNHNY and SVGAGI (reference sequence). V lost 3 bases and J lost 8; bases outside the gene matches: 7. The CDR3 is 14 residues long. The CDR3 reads CASSYSGQGEGYTF. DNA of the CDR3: TGTGCCAGCAGTTATTCGGGACAGGGAGAGGGCTACACCTTC.

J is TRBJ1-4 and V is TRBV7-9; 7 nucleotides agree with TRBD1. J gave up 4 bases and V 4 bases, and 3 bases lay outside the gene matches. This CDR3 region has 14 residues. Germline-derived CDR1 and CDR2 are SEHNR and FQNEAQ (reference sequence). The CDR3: CASSSGQYNEKLFF. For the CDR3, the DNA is TGTGCCAGCAGCTCGGGACAGTATAATGAAAAACTGTTTTTT. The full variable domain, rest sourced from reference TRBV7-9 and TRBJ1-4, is DTGVSQNPRHKITKRGQNVTFRCDPISEHNRLYWYRQTLGQGPEFLTYFQNEAQLEKSRLLSDRFSAERPKGSFSTLEIQRTEQGDSAMYLCASSSGQYNEKLFFGSGTQLSVL.

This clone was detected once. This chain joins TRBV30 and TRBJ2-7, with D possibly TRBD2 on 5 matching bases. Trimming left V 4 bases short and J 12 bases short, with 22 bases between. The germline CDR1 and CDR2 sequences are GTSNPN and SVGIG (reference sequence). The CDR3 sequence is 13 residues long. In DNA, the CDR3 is TGTGCCTGGATAGGTAGCGAGACGATTGGGCCGTACTTC. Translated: CAWIGSETIGPYF.

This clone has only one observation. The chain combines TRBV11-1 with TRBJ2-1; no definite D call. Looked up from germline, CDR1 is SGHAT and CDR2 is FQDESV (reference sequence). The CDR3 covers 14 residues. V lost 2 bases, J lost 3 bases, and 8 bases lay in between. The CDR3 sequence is CASSLFVSYNEQFF. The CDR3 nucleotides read TGTGCCAGCAGCTTATTCGTTAGCTACAATGAGCAGTTCTTC.

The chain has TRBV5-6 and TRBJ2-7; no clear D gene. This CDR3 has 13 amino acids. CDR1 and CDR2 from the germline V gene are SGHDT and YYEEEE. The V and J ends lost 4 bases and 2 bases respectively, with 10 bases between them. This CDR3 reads CASSPTETYEQYF. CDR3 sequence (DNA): TGTGCCAGCAGCCCGACTGAGACCTACGAGCAGTACTTC.

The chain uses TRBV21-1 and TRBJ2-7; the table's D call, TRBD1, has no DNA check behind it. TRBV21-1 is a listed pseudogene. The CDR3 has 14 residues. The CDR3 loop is CASSWDRRSYEQYF. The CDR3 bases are TGTGCCAGCAGCTGGGACAGGAGATCCTACGAGCAGTACTTC.

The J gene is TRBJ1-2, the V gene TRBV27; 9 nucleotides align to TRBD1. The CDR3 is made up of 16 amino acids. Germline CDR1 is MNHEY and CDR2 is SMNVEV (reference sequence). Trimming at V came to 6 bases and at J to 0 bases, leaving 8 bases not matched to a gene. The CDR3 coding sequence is TGTGCCAGCAGCCGACAGGGGGATTATACTAACTATGGCTACACCTTC. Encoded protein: CASSRQGDYTNYGYTF.

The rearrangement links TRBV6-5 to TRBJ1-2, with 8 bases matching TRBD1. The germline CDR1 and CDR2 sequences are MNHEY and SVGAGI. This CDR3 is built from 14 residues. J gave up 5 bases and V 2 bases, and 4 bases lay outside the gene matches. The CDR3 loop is CASSYRTGPYGYTF. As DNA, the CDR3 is TGTGCCAGCAGTTACCGGACAGGGCCGTATGGCTACACCTTC.

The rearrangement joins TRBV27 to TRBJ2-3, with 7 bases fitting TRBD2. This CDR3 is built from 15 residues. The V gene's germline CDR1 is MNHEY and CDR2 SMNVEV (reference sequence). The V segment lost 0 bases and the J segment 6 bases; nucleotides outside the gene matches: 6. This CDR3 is CASSLSSLAADTQYF. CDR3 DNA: TGTGCCAGCAGTTTATCGTCCCTAGCGGCGGATACGCAGTATTTT.

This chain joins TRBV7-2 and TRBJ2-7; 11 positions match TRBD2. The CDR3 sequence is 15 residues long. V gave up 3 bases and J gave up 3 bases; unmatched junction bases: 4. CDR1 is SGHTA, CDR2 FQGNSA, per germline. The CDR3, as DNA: TGTGCCAGCAGCTTTAGACTAGCGGGAATCTACGAGCAGTACTTC. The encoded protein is CASSFRLAGIYEQYF.

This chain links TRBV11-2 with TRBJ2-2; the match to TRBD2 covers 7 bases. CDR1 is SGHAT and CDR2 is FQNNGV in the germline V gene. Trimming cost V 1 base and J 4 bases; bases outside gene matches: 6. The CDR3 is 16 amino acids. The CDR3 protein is CASSLVTGLITGELFF. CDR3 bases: TGTGCCAGCAGCTTAGTTACGGGACTAATCACCGGGGAGCTGTTTTTT.

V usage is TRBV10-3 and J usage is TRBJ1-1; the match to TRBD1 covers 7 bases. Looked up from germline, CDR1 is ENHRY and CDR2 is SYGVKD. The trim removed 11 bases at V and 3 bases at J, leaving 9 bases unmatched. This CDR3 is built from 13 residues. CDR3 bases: TGTGCCGCCCAAGACAGGGTGGACACTGAAGCTTTCTTT. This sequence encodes CAAQDRVDTEAFF.

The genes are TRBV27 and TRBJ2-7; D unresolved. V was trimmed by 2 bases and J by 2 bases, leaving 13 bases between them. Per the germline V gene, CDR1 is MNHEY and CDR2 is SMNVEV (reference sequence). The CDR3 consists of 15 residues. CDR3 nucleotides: TGTGCCAGCAGTTTAATTCTTGCGGAACCCTACGAGCAGTACTTC. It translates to CASSLILAEPYEQYF.

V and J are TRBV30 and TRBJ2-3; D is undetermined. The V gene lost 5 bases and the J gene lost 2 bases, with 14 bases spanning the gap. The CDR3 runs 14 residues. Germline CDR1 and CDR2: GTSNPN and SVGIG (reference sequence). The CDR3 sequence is CAWDVGTYTDTQYF. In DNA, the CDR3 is TGTGCCTGGGACGTGGGCACCTACACAGATACGCAGTATTTT.

The CDR3 coding sequence is TGTGCCAGCAGTTTAGGGCGGGAGGGCTCAAAGCAGTACTTC. It encodes CASSLGREGSKQYF. The chain couples TRBV27 to TRBJ2-7; 9 bases line up with TRBD2. The CDR3 covers 14 residues. Germline CDR1 reads MNHEY; CDR2 reads SMNVEV (reference sequence). J lost 8 bases, V lost 2 bases, and 7 bases had no gene match.

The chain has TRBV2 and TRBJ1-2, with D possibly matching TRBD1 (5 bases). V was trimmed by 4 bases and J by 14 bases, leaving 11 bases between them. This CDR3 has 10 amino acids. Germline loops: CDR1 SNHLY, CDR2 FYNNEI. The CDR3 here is CASSGTRPTF. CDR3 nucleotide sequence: TGTGCCAGCAGTGGGACAAGACCAACCTTC.

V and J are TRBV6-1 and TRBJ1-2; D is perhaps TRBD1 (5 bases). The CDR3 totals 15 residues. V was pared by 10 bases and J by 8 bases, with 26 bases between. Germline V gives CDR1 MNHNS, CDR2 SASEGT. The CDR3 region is CATLPSGLPEEGYTF. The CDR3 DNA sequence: TGTGCCACCCTCCCCTCGGGACTACCAGAAGAGGGCTACACCTTC.

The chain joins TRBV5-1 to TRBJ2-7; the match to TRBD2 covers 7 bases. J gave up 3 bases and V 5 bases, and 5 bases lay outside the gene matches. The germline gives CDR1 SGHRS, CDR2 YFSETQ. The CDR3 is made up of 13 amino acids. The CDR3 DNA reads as TGCGCCAGCAGGCTAGCGGTAATCTACGAGCAGTACTTC. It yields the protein CASRLAVIYEQYF.

CDR3 in amino acids: CASSVDEGQWGEQYF. In nucleotides, the CDR3 is TGTGCCAGCAGCGTAGACGAGGGACAGTGGGGCGAGCAGTACTTC. This chain links TRBV9 with TRBJ2-7; 7 positions agree with TRBD1. CDR1 is SGDLS, CDR2 YYNGEE, per germline. J was trimmed by 6 bases and V by 0 bases; bases with no gene match: 9. This CDR3 is built from 15 residues.

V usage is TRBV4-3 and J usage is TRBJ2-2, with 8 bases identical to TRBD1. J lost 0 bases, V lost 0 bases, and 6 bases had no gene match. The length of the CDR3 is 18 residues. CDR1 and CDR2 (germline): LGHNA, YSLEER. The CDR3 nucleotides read TGCGCCAGCAGCCAAGACCCGTTGGACAGGGCGAACACCGGGGAGCTGTTTTTT. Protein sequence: CASSQDPLDRANTGELFF.